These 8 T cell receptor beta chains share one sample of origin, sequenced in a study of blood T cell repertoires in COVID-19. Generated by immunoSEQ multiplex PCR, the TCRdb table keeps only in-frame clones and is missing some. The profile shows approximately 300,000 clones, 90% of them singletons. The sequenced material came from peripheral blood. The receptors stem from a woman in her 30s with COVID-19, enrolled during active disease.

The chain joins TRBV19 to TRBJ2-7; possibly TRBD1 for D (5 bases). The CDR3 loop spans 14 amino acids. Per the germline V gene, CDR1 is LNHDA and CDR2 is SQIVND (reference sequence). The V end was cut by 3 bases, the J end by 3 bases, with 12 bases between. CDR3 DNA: TGTGCCAGTAGTATGGGGCAGGCACACTACGAGCAGTACTTC. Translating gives CASSMGQAHYEQYF.

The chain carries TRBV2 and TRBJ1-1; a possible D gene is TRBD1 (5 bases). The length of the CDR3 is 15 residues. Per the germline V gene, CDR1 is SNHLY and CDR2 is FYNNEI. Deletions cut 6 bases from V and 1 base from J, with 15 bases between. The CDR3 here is CASRQGSGWNTEAFF. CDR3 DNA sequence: TGTGCCAGCAGGCAGGGATCCGGATGGAACACTGAAGCTTTCTTT.

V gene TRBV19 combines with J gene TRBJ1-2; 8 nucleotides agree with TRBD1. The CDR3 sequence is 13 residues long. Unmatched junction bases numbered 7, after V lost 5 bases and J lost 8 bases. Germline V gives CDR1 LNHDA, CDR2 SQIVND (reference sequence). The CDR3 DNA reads TGTGCCAGTAGTTTCGGACAGGGAGAGGGCTACACCTTC. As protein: CASSFGQGEGYTF.

CDR3 amino acids: CASSPGAQETQYF. Written as DNA, the CDR3 is TGTGCCAGCTCACCAGGGGCCCAAGAGACCCAGTACTTC. The V call is TRBV18, the J call TRBJ2-5; the D gene is possibly TRBD1 (5 bases). Per germline, CDR1 KGHSH and CDR2 LQKENI. The CDR3 has 13 residues. V was shortened by 2 bases and J by 1 base, with 5 bases between the two germline ends.

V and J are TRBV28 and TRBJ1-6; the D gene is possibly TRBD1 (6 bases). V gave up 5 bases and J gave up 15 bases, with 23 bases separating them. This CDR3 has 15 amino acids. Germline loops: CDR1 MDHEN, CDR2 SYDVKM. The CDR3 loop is CASSPPNTGKGLLHF. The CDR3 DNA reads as TGTGCCAGCAGTCCCCCCAATACAGGGAAAGGTCTCCTCCACTTT.

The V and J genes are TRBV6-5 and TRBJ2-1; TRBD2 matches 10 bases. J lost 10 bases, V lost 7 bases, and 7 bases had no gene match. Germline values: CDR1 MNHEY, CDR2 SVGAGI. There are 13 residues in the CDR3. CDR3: CASKRGGVREQFF. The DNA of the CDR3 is TGTGCCAGCAAGCGGGGGGGAGTAAGGGAGCAGTTCTTC.

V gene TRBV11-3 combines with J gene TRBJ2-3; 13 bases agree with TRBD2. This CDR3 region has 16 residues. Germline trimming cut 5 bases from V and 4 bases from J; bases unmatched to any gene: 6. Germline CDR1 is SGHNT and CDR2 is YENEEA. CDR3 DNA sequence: TGTGCCAGCAGCCCTGGACTAGCGGGAGTCGCAGATACGCAGTATTTT. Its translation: CASSPGLAGVADTQYF.

The CDR3 coding sequence is TGTGCCAGCTCCGCCTTGAGACAGGGCGCGGGAGGGGCCAAAAACATTCAGTACTTC. It codes for CASSALRQGAGGAKNIQYF. This rearrangement joins TRBV18 to TRBJ2-4, with 9 bases lining up with TRBD2. The germline V gene encodes CDR1 KGHSH and CDR2 LQKENI. The CDR3 is 19 amino acids. The V segment lost 6 bases and the J segment 1 base; nucleotides outside the gene matches: 16.